These 5 T cell receptor beta chains came from one sample sequenced in a study of T cell responses to AZD1222 COVID-19 vaccine. The assay was immunoSEQ multiplex PCR, and TCRdb's table has in-frame clones only and misses some. This sample has tens of thousands of clones, with roughly 90% found just once. The input for sequencing was peripheral blood, taken on day 0 of AZD1222 vaccination. The receptors come from an adult in good health.

The chain couples TRBV2 to TRBJ1-2, with D uncertain. The V end lost 1 base, the J end lost 2 bases, and 8 bases lay between the germline ends. In germline, CDR1 is SNHLY, CDR2 FYNNEI. The CDR3 contains 14 residues. DNA for the CDR3: TGTGCCAGCAGTGAAGGGGCGGAGAACTATGGCTACACCTTC. This codes for CASSEGAENYGYTF.

This sequence joins TRBV27 and TRBJ1-2, with TRBD1 matching 7 bases. The CDR3 runs to 15 residues. V lost 0 bases, J lost 7 bases, and 8 bases stayed unmatched. CDR1 is MNHEY, CDR2 SMNVEV, per germline (reference sequence). The CDR3 region is CASSLSNRGIGGYTF. The DNA of the CDR3 is TGTGCCAGCAGTTTATCAAACAGGGGAATTGGTGGCTACACCTTC.

The genes are TRBV5-1 and TRBJ2-3, with TRBD1 as a possible D gene (6 bases). The V end was cut by 0 bases, the J end by 6 bases, with 14 bases between. CDR3 length: 15 amino acids. Germline V gene sequence: CDR1 SGHRS, CDR2 YFSETQ. Here the CDR3 reads CASSLARGRGDTQYF. The CDR3 DNA is TGCGCCAGCAGCTTGGCCAGGGGTAGGGGGGATACGCAGTATTTT.

This rearrangement joins TRBV28 to TRBJ1-1; D may be TRBD1 (6 bases). The V gene's germline CDR1 is MDHEN and CDR2 SYDVKM. V lost 6 bases and J 0 bases, leaving 14 bases between the germline ends. This CDR3 comprises 15 residues. The CDR3 sequence: CASRPQTGVNTEAFF. The CDR3 region has the DNA TGTGCCAGCAGGCCCCAGACAGGAGTGAACACTGAAGCTTTCTTT.

This clone was counted once. The V call is TRBV5-4, the J call TRBJ2-7, with unresolved D. Trimming left V 0 bases short and J 4 bases short, with 11 bases between. Germline CDR1 reads SGHNT; CDR2 reads YYREEE (reference sequence). CDR3 length: 14 amino acids. The CDR3 loop reads CASSLGGLGYEQYF. DNA for the CDR3: TGTGCCAGCAGCTTGGGGGGTTTGGGGTACGAGCAGTACTTC.